This T cell receptor beta chain was sequenced during a study of blood T cell repertoires in COVID-19. Whole-study context: Whether acute or convalescent, the COVID-19 samples came from the United States, Italy and Spain. T cells, B-cell-depleted T cells, or PBMCs provided the cDNA or gDNA that served as material.

Under the authors' procedure: Estimated nucleated cell counts came from reference gene primer amplification. Method: immunoSEQ multiplex PCR; TCRdb's copy keeps in-frame clones and lacks some. V and J calls and clone size come straight from that table; D and trimming were deduced from the DNA. In the table there are 390,000 or so clones, 80% to 90% of which are singletons. Seattle's cohort entered during active infection and was followed longitudinally. The TCR originated in a woman aged 25 to 45 with COVID-19, enrolled during active disease. Specimen: peripheral blood.

CDR3 in DNA: TGTGCCAGCAGTTACGGAAGGGGGATCACCGGGGAGCTGTTTTTT. Translation: CASSYGRGITGELFF. The rearrangement joins TRBV6-5 to TRBJ2-2; D is possibly TRBD1 (6 bases). Between the trimmed V and J ends, which lost 2 bases and 4 bases, there was a span of 11 bases. The germline V gene has CDR1 MNHEY and CDR2 SVGAGI. The CDR3 is made up of 15 amino acids.